The following is a TCR beta chain sequence with its context. The antigen is unknown. The source of the sample is a study of shared clonotypes between healthy human individuals. Across the whole study: Aged 18 to 49, the donors were two women and a few men. Researchers assigned three CD4 naive, three CD4 memory, two CD8 naive and one CD8 memory plate to each donor. The study, taken as a whole, reports: Clonotypes shared by all four sorted-subset donors had higher generation probabilities than non-shared clonotypes.

Some clones are missing from TCRdb's copy, which holds only in-frame ones; the method was immunoSEQ multiplex PCR. The data contain 2 million to 2.5 million clones, less than 95% of them singletons. This clonotype was sampled from a man aged 18 to 30 in good health. Some clones in this sample may be carry-over from other donors' samples. Sequenced input: naive CD4+ T cells from PBMCs. The sample's subset: CD45RA+ positively selected.

CDR3: CASSLGWGVTEAFF. The CDR3 nucleotides are TGCGCCAGCAGCTTGGGCTGGGGAGTTACTGAAGCTTTCTTT. The chain joins TRBV5-1 to TRBJ1-1; D unresolved. The CDR3 contains 14 residues. Germline assignment: CDR1 SGHRS and CDR2 YFSETQ. Trimming removed 0 bases at V and 5 bases at J, with 11 bases between.